A single sample gave rise to the 21 T cell receptor beta chains below, sequenced in a study of shared T cell receptors in the human thymus. Produced via immunoSEQ multiplex PCR; TCRdb's table is partial and in-frame only. The sample yields hundreds of thousands of clones, more than 70% seen once. A further study also used this sample, focusing on human thymus T cells.

The sequenced sample consisted of thymocytes. The receptors come from a boy under two years old with a congenital heart defect.

The chain combines TRBV2 with TRBJ2-1, with D unclear. CDR3 length equals 17 residues. Germline CDR1 SNHLY, CDR2 FYNNEI. Trimming removed 6 bases from V and 0 bases from J, with 18 bases in between. The DNA of the CDR3 is TGTGCCAGCAGCCTCGCGGCCAAGTCAATCTCCTACAATGAGCAGTTCTTC. Translated: CASSLAAKSISYNEQFF.

J is TRBJ2-7 and V is TRBV5-6; TRBD2 is a possible D gene (6 bases). Germline values: CDR1 SGHDT, CDR2 YYEEEE. The length of the CDR3 is 16 residues. Trimming removed 6 bases at V and 5 bases at J, with 24 bases between. CDR3 sequence reads: CASIPSIRLAFNEQYF. The DNA for the CDR3 is TGTGCCAGCATCCCCTCCATCCGGCTAGCGTTCAACGAGCAGTACTTC.

V usage is TRBV6-5 and J usage is TRBJ2-2; D is undetermined. This CDR3 comprises 13 residues. Trimming left V 6 bases short and J 2 bases short, with 7 bases between. CDR1 and CDR2 (germline): MNHEY, SVGAGI. The CDR3 protein is CASSVRNTGELFF. CDR3 DNA sequence: TGTGCCAGCAGCGTCAGAAACACCGGGGAGCTGTTTTTT.

The chain has TRBV5-6 and TRBJ1-5; D possibly corresponds to TRBD1 (6 bases). From germline, CDR1 is SGHDT and CDR2 YYEEEE. This CDR3 has 16 residues. V lost 1 base and J 3 bases, leaving 14 bases between the germline ends. CDR3 bases: TGTGCCAGCAGCTTGCATACAGGGAACCCCAATCAGCCCCAGCATTTT. This sequence encodes CASSLHTGNPNQPQHF.

The V and J genes are TRBV9 and TRBJ2-1; the match to TRBD2 covers 10 bases. V lost 3 bases and J lost 4; bases outside the gene matches: 4. The germline CDR1 and CDR2 sequences are SGDLS and YYNGEE. The CDR3 runs 15 residues. The CDR3 sequence is CASSEKRGGYNEQFF. In DNA, the CDR3 is TGTGCCAGCAGCGAAAAGCGGGGGGGTTACAATGAGCAGTTCTTC.

This chain connects TRBV9 to TRBJ1-2, with 7 bases matching TRBD1. J lost 1 base, V lost 0 bases, and 12 bases had no gene match. The CDR3 consists of 18 residues. Germline-derived CDR1 and CDR2 are SGDLS and YYNGEE. CDR3 region: CASSVVPRDSYLNYGYTF. Here the CDR3 DNA reads TGTGCCAGCAGCGTAGTTCCCCGGGACAGCTACCTTAACTATGGCTACACCTTC.

In nucleotides, the CDR3 is TGTGCCAGTAGCTCTGATGGGACTAGCGGAGGCACAGATACGCAGTATTTT. Protein: CASSSDGTSGGTDTQYF. The chain has TRBV19 and TRBJ2-3; 11 bases match TRBD2. J was trimmed by 1 base and V by 6 bases; bases with no gene match: 9. The CDR3 consists of 17 residues. Per germline, CDR1 LNHDA and CDR2 SQIVND (reference sequence).

The chain recombines TRBV13 with TRBJ1-1; the D is unclear. This CDR3 comprises 13 residues. Germline CDR1 and CDR2: PRHDT and FYEKMQ (reference sequence). The ends were cut back, 1 base at V and 7 bases at J, with 10 bases in the middle. The CDR3 is CASSLDEPDEAFF. The DNA of the CDR3 is TGTGCCAGCAGCTTAGATGAACCAGATGAAGCTTTCTTT.

The CDR3 DNA reads TGTGCCAGCAGCCATTACAGGGTGGGTGTCCTCGGAAAACTGTTTTTT. Protein: CASSHYRVGVLGKLFF. This rearrangement joins TRBV7-9 to TRBJ1-4; D possibly corresponds to TRBD1 (6 bases). The germline V gene has CDR1 SEHNR and CDR2 FQNEAQ (reference sequence). The CDR3 length is 16 residues. V was trimmed by 5 bases and J by 10 bases, leaving 23 bases between them.

The rearrangement uses TRBV4-3 and TRBJ2-7, with TRBD1 matching over 7 bases. This CDR3 has 15 residues. The junction had 7 bases not matched to a gene; V was cut back by 1 base and J by 4 bases. The germline V gene has CDR1 LGHNA and CDR2 YSLEER. Written as DNA, the CDR3 is TGCGCCAGCAGCCAAGCTCACAGGGGTCAATACGAGCAGTACTTC. Amino acids: CASSQAHRGQYEQYF.

The chain links TRBV30 to TRBJ2-2; 9 positions agree with TRBD2. Germline V gene data show CDR1 as GTSNPN and CDR2 as SVGIG (reference sequence). Unmatched junction bases numbered 17, after V lost 5 bases and J lost 4 bases. The length of the CDR3 is 18 residues. Written as DNA, the CDR3 is TGTGCCTGGGTGATACCTGGTAAGCGGGGGGACCTCACCGGGGAGCTGTTTTTT. Amino acids: CAWVIPGKRGDLTGELFF.

This chain links TRBV15 with TRBJ2-3, with 13 bases that match TRBD2. Unmatched junction bases numbered 3, after V lost 0 bases and J lost 0 bases. The CDR3 runs 18 residues. Germline loops: CDR1 LNHNV, CDR2 YYDKDF (reference sequence). The CDR3 bases are TGTGCCACCAGCAGAGATGCACTAGCGGGAGGGAGCACAGATACGCAGTATTTT. This encodes CATSRDALAGGSTDTQYF.

The chain couples TRBV4-1 to TRBJ1-6; no reliable D call. Germline lookup yields CDR1 MGHRA and CDR2 YSYEKL. This CDR3 spans 16 amino acids. Trimming stripped 3 bases from V and 7 bases from J, with 16 bases between. The CDR3 loop is CASSHPGEKLNSPLHF. CDR3 nucleotide sequence: TGCGCCAGCAGCCACCCCGGGGAGAAGTTGAATTCACCCCTCCACTTT.

The gene calls are TRBV9 and TRBJ2-2, with 7 nucleotides matching TRBD2. CDR3 length: 17 residues. Trimming cost V 1 base and J 0 bases; bases outside gene matches: 6. Germline CDR1 is SGDLS and CDR2 is YYNGEE. In nucleotides, the CDR3 is TGTGCCAGCAGCGTAATCGGGACTAACGCGAACACCGGGGAGCTGTTTTTT. This sequence encodes CASSVIGTNANTGELFF.

J is TRBJ2-2 and V is TRBV28; TRBD1 aligns across 8 bases. This CDR3 region has 15 residues. V was pared by 5 bases and J by 6 bases, with 8 bases of the junction left unmatched. Germline loops: CDR1 MDHEN, CDR2 SYDVKM. CDR3: CASSLRGLESGELFF. CDR3 DNA sequence: TGTGCCAGCAGTCTCAGGGGGCTGGAATCCGGGGAGCTGTTTTTT.

J is TRBJ1-1 and V is TRBV15, with 7 bases fitting TRBD1. In germline, CDR1 is LNHNV, CDR2 YYDKDF (reference sequence). The CDR3 extends over 13 amino acids. V lost 5 bases, J lost 5 bases, and 5 bases stayed unmatched. The DNA of the CDR3 is TGTGCCACCAGCGGGGACAGCCGGACTGAAGCTTTCTTT. This sequence encodes CATSGDSRTEAFF.

Concerning this clone: Within the sample, other DNA sequences also encode this same CDR3. This sequence joins TRBV19 and TRBJ1-5; tentatively, D is TRBD1 (6 bases). Germline assignment: CDR1 LNHDA and CDR2 SQIVND (reference sequence). The CDR3 contains 15 residues. The germline V and J ends were trimmed by 6 bases and 3 bases, with 15 bases remaining between them. This CDR3 reads CASSIFGQNNQPQHF. In DNA, the CDR3 is TGTGCCAGTAGCATTTTCGGACAGAACAATCAGCCCCAGCATTTT.

The chain employs TRBV29-1 and TRBJ2-1; TRBD1 agrees at 7 bases. This CDR3 is built from 14 residues. Germline CDR1 reads SQVTM; CDR2 reads ANQGSEA. With V trimmed by 6 bases and J by 2 bases, 7 bases remained unmatched. CDR3 nucleotides: TGCAGCGTAGCGACAGGGTCACCCTACAATGAGCAGTTCTTC. This codes for CSVATGSPYNEQFF.

The rearrangement joins TRBV5-8 to TRBJ1-2; tentatively, D is TRBD1 (5 bases). The CDR3 has 15 amino acids. With 4 bases removed from V and 3 bases from J, the gap between germline ends came to 16 bases. Germline loops: CDR1 SGHTS, CDR2 YDEGEE. CDR3 sequence (DNA): TGTGCCAGCAGCCGCCTCGGGGGAGCGGACTATGGCTACACCTTC. This codes for CASSRLGGADYGYTF.

The rearrangement joins TRBV28 to TRBJ1-2; 8 bases map to TRBD1. V lost 3 bases and J lost 13; bases outside the gene matches: 19. CDR3 length equals 16 residues. CDR1 is MDHEN and CDR2 is SYDVKM in the germline V gene. The DNA for the CDR3 is TGTGCCAGCAGTTTCTCCTTTCCGGGACAGGCTACCCCATCCACCTTC. As protein: CASSFSFPGQATPSTF.

The chain carries TRBV30 and TRBJ2-2; unclear D gene. V gave up 0 bases and J gave up 6 bases, with 8 bases separating them. The CDR3 has 13 residues. Germline V gives CDR1 GTSNPN, CDR2 SVGIG (reference sequence). CDR3 sequence reads: CAWSVLEPGELFF. CDR3 nucleotides: TGTGCCTGGAGTGTATTGGAGCCCGGGGAGCTGTTTTTT.